This T cell receptor beta chain was captured in a study of human T cells and chemical hapten exposure. Study-wide background: TCR yields per sample varied, mainly owing to small pooled library volume differences.

Findings and limits, study-wide: Every donor had alopecia, and their immune response may therefore differ from healthy people's.

CDR1 and CDR2 from the germline V gene are SGHTA and FQGNSA. The CDR3 consists of 17 residues. Trimming removed 4 bases at V and 1 base at J, with 16 bases between. Attachment of unique molecular identifiers to individual cDNA molecules was performed in the library. TCRdb reprocessed the RACE reads via MiXCR and lists one record per CDR3 protein. The data hold tens of thousands of distinct CDR3 sequences, with 8% to 10% observed a single time. Indicated time point: pre-sensitization, week 0. Treatment indicated: therapeutic diphenylcyclopropenone sensitization with weekly scalp DPC. A few counts support this clonotype. As yet, its antigen is unknown.

This clonotype was obtained from a woman aged 40 to 50 with alopecia areata. Some clones in this sample may be carry-over from other donors' samples. This specimen was whole blood, taken in connection with sensitization to the hapten diphenylcyclopropenone (DPC). V and J are TRBV7-2 and TRBJ2-2; TRBD1 might be the D (5 bases). CDR3 in DNA: TGTGCCAGCAGCTCCCGGGTCAGGGCCCAGAACACCGGGGAGCTGTTTTTT. It yields the protein CASSSRVRAQNTGELFF. The full variable domain, completed using reference TRBV7-2 and TRBJ2-2, is GAGVSQSPSNKVTEKGKDVELRCDPISGHTALYWYRQSLGQGLEFLIYFQGNSAPDKSGLPSDRFSAERTGGSVSTLTIQRTQQEDSAVYLCASSSRVRAQNTGELFFGEGSRLTVL.